Following are 31 T cell receptor beta chains from one sample sequenced in a study of cytomegalovirus exposure and HLA in healthy donors. Amplification used 60 Vbeta primers and 13 Jbeta primers. Some clones are missing from TCRdb's copy, which holds only in-frame ones; the method was immunoSEQ multiplex PCR. The sample carries 95,000 to 120,000 clones, over 65% recorded once. What was sequenced was PBMCs. These receptors all come from a woman in her thirties or forties in good health and CMV-seropositive.

Only a few counts were recorded for this clone. This chain uses TRBV7-2 with TRBJ1-1; D is undetermined. This CDR3 region has 12 residues. Germline V gene lookup returns CDR1 SGHTA and CDR2 FQGNSA. Trimming stripped 2 bases from V and 5 bases from J, with 6 bases between. The CDR3 spells CASSLIQTEAFF. The CDR3 nucleotides are TGTGCCAGCAGCTTAATACAGACTGAAGCTTTCTTT.

This clone was picked up a small number of times. J is TRBJ1-1 and V is TRBV5-1; TRBD1 aligns across 11 bases. V was pared by 4 bases and J by 5 bases, with 7 bases of the junction left unmatched. The V gene's germline CDR1 is SGHRS and CDR2 YFSETQ. The CDR3 has 15 residues. The CDR3 region is CASSPGGTGGTEAFF. For the CDR3, the DNA is TGCGCCAGCAGCCCGGGGGGGACAGGGGGGACTGAAGCTTTCTTT. Combining the CDR3 with reference TRBV5-1 and TRBJ1-1 gives the whole variable domain KAGVTQTPRYLIKTRGQQVTLSCSPISGHRSVSWYQQTPGQGLQFLFEYFSETQRNKGNFPGRFSGRQFSNSRSEMNVSTLELGDSALYLCASSPGGTGGTEAFFGQGTRLTVV.

Only a few counts were recorded for this clone. The rearrangement links TRBV15 to TRBJ1-1; D perhaps matches TRBD1 (6 bases). Germline CDR1 and CDR2: LNHNV and YYDKDF (reference sequence). V was clipped by 6 bases and J by 3 bases, with 14 bases between them. The CDR3 has 14 amino acids. CDR3 sequence reads: CATSLQGGHTEAFF. CDR3 sequence (DNA): TGTGCCACCAGTTTACAGGGCGGTCACACTGAAGCTTTCTTT. Full variable domain (rest looked up from reference TRBV15 and TRBJ1-1): DAMVIQNPRYQVTQFGKPVTLSCSQTLNHNVMYWYQQKSSQAPKLLFHYYDKDFNNEADTPDNFQSRRPNTSFCFLDIRSPGLGDTAMYLCATSLQGGHTEAFFGQGTRLTVV.

This clone was counted a single time. This likely traces to a read error, being one base from a far larger clone. Other DNA sequences in the sample encode the same CDR3. This chain connects TRBV7-9 to TRBJ2-3, with 13 bases identical to TRBD2. This CDR3 spans 16 amino acids. CDR1 and CDR2 from the germline V gene are SEHNR and FQNEAQ (reference sequence). The CDR3 protein is CASSSGLAGVADTQYF. The CDR3 region has the DNA TGTGCCAGTAGCTCCGGACTAGCGGGAGTGGCAGATACGCAGTATTTT.

The chain recombines TRBV28 with TRBJ1-1; 9 positions match TRBD1. Trimming cost V 5 bases and J 5 bases; bases outside gene matches: 9. Germline CDR1 is MDHEN and CDR2 is SYDVKM. This CDR3 has 15 amino acids. The CDR3 DNA reads TGTGCCAGCAGTGTTCCGGGACAGGGACGGACTGAAGCTTTCTTT. This codes for CASSVPGQGRTEAFF. The whole variable domain, remainder taken from reference TRBV28 and TRBJ1-1, is DVKVTQSSRYLVKRTGEKVFLECVQDMDHENMFWYRQDPGLGLRLIYFSYDVKMKEKGDIPEGYSVSREKKERFSLILESASTNQTSMYLCASSVPGQGRTEAFFGQGTRLTVV.

The chain uses TRBV18 and TRBJ2-3; D gene ambiguous. Trimming stripped 2 bases from V and 0 bases from J, with 9 bases between. Germline CDR1 KGHSH, CDR2 LQKENI. The CDR3 is 15 amino acids. In nucleotides, the CDR3 is TGTGCCAGCTCACCATCCTTTACTAGCACAGATACGCAGTATTTT. Translating it yields CASSPSFTSTDTQYF.

The rearrangement links TRBV7-9 to TRBJ2-1; D gene uncertain. V lost 0 bases, J lost 10 bases, and 7 bases lay in between. The CDR3 extends over 12 amino acids. CDR1 and CDR2 (germline): SEHNR, FQNEAQ (reference sequence). The CDR3 sequence: CASSLAEPEQFF. The CDR3, as DNA: TGTGCCAGCAGCTTAGCGGAGCCCGAGCAGTTCTTC.

The rearrangement uses TRBV4-3 and TRBJ1-6; 11 bases are shared with TRBD1. Trimming cost V 0 bases and J 9 bases; bases outside gene matches: 4. The germline gives CDR1 LGHNA, CDR2 YSLEER. This CDR3 spans 16 amino acids. Written as DNA, the CDR3 is TGCGCCAGCAGCCAAGATTCGGACAGGGGGCGTTCACCCCTCCACTTT. Its translation is CASSQDSDRGRSPLHF.

This chain uses TRBV7-9 with TRBJ1-3, with 7 bases fitting TRBD1. The germline V gene encodes CDR1 SEHNR and CDR2 FQNEAQ (reference sequence). V lost 5 bases to trimming and J lost 11 bases; unmatched junction nucleotides: 9. The CDR3 length is 13 residues. CDR3 loop: CASSARQGGAIYF. CDR3 nucleotide sequence: TGTGCCAGCAGCGCTCGACAGGGAGGCGCCATATATTTT.

The rearrangement joins TRBV5-4 to TRBJ1-1, with D perhaps TRBD1 (5 bases). The length of the CDR3 is 13 residues. Germline V gives CDR1 SGHNT, CDR2 YYREEE (reference sequence). Trimming pared 4 bases from V and 5 bases from J, leaving 12 bases between. CDR3 protein: CASSLGGGTEAFF. The CDR3 region has the DNA TGTGCCAGCAGCCTGGGGGGAGGGACTGAAGCTTTCTTT.

The CDR3 coding sequence is TGTGCTAGTGGTCGCCCGGGACTAGCACATATCAATGAGCAGTTCTTC. It translates to CASGRPGLAHINEQFF. The rearrangement joins TRBV12-5 to TRBJ2-1; 9 bases agree with TRBD2. The CDR3 covers 16 residues. With V trimmed by 5 bases and J by 6 bases, 11 bases remained unmatched. Germline V gene data show CDR1 as LGHNT and CDR2 as FRNRAP.

This clone appeared once. The chain joins TRBV30 to TRBJ2-2, with 7 bases lining up with TRBD2. The V and J ends lost 0 bases and 5 bases, in that order; junction bases with no gene match: 6. This CDR3 is built from 15 residues. Looked up from germline, CDR1 is GTSNPN and CDR2 is SVGIG (reference sequence). The CDR3 DNA is TGTGCCTGGAGTGTCCCCGGGAGGAAGACCGGGGAGCTGTTTTTT. This sequence encodes CAWSVPGRKTGELFF.

V is TRBV29-1 and J is TRBJ1-5; 7 bases agree with TRBD1. Germline CDR1 is SQVTM and CDR2 is ANQGSEA. The junction had 8 bases not matched to a gene; V was cut back by 3 bases and J by 6 bases. The CDR3 length is 14 residues. Here the CDR3 DNA reads TGCAGCGTTGATGAGGGACAGTCAGGTCAGCCCCAGCATTTT. Its translation is CSVDEGQSGQPQHF.

The CDR3 loop reads CASTRAEKLFF. In DNA, the CDR3 is TGTGCCAGTACGCGAGCGGAAAAACTGTTTTTT. This chain connects TRBV19 to TRBJ1-4; D gene unclear. Germline V gene sequence: CDR1 LNHDA, CDR2 SQIVND (reference sequence). This CDR3 contains 11 residues. V shed 7 bases and J shed 8 bases, with 8 bases lying between them.

A few counts support this clone. This chain's CDR3 is CASRLPQGSDEQYF. CDR3 coding DNA: TGTGCCAGCAGGCTACCCCAGGGGTCCGACGAGCAGTACTTC. J is TRBJ2-7 and V is TRBV2, with D possibly being TRBD1 (6 bases). CDR3 size: 14 residues. V lost 6 bases and J lost 5, with 17 bases in between. The V gene's germline CDR1 is SNHLY and CDR2 FYNNEI.

V usage is TRBV7-2 and J usage is TRBJ2-7; TRBD2 agrees at 7 bases. The V gene end was trimmed by 0 bases and the J gene end by 5 bases; junction bases not matched to a gene: 4. The CDR3 is 14 residues long. Germline CDR1 SGHTA, CDR2 FQGNSA. The CDR3 is CASSLARTRDEQYF. Written as DNA, the CDR3 is TGTGCCAGCAGCTTAGCCCGGACTAGGGACGAGCAGTACTTC. The whole variable domain, remainder taken from reference TRBV7-2 and TRBJ2-7, is GAGVSQSPSNKVTEKGKDVELRCDPISGHTALYWYRQSLGQGLEFLIYFQGNSAPDKSGLPSDRFSAERTGGSVSTLTIQRTQQEDSAVYLCASSLARTRDEQYFGPGTRLTVT.

J is TRBJ2-5 and V is TRBV12-5, with TRBD2 as a possible D gene (5 bases). Per the germline V gene, CDR1 is LGHNT and CDR2 is FRNRAP. V lost 6 bases and J lost 1, with 12 bases in between. This CDR3 region has 14 residues. The CDR3 DNA follows: TGTGCTAGTGGGGACTCCAACGGCCAAGAGACCCAGTACTTC. Its protein is CASGDSNGQETQYF.

Comment on this clone: At one end, the junction sequence differs from germline, possibly due to a read error. The chain links TRBV7-9 to TRBJ1-3; D is undetermined. Germline loops: CDR1 SEHNR, CDR2 FQNEAQ (reference sequence). The CDR3 runs to 12 residues. CDR3 DNA sequence: TGTGCCAGCAGCTTAGCGAGGAGCCCTGCTGTTTTT. Translating it yields CASSLARSPAVF.

CDR3 region: CAWEGGGYNSPLHF. The CDR3 coding sequence is TGTGCCTGGGAGGGCGGCGGGTATAATTCACCCCTCCACTTT. This chain joins TRBV30 and TRBJ1-6, with D hard to call. The CDR3 has 14 residues. Germline loops: CDR1 GTSNPN, CDR2 SVGIG (reference sequence). V shed 5 bases and J shed 4 bases, with 12 bases lying between them.

This clone was observed a single time. The chain joins TRBV10-1 to TRBJ2-1; D perhaps matches TRBD1 (6 bases). The CDR3 runs 13 residues. Germline V lookup: CDR1 WNHNN, CDR2 SYGVQD (reference sequence). V gave up 8 bases and J gave up 7 bases, with 15 bases separating them. In nucleotides, the CDR3 is TGCGCCAGCCGGAGAGGGCAGGGGAATGAGCAGTTCTTC. Translating it yields CASRRGQGNEQFF.

V usage is TRBV7-2 and J usage is TRBJ1-6; tentative D call: TRBD1 (5 bases). The V gene's germline CDR1 is SGHTA and CDR2 FQGNSA. The V gene lost 3 bases and the J gene lost 10 bases, with 10 bases spanning the gap. This CDR3 contains 13 residues. The DNA for the CDR3 is TGTGCCAGCAGCTTGAGCAGGGAATCACCCCTCCACTTT. This sequence encodes CASSLSRESPLHF.

This chain connects TRBV19 to TRBJ1-1; 7 bases are a match to TRBD1. The V segment lost 7 bases and the J segment 3 bases; nucleotides outside the gene matches: 5. The length of the CDR3 is 13 residues. Germline V gene data show CDR1 as LNHDA and CDR2 as SQIVND (reference sequence). CDR3 bases: TGTGCCAGTACCGAGGGGGCTTACACTGAAGCTTTCTTT. Amino acids: CASTEGAYTEAFF. Full variable domain (rest looked up from reference TRBV19 and TRBJ1-1): DGGITQSPKYLFRKEGQNVTLSCEQNLNHDAMYWYRQDPGQGLRLIYYSQIVNDFQKGDIAEGYSVSREKKESFPLTVTSAQKNPTAFYLCASTEGAYTEAFFGQGTRLTVV.

The chain couples TRBV19 to TRBJ1-1, with a possible D match to TRBD1 (5 bases). Germline V gene data show CDR1 as LNHDA and CDR2 as SQIVND (reference sequence). Trimming took off 3 bases at V and 4 bases at J, with 12 bases between the two ends. The CDR3 is 14 residues long. The CDR3 spells CASSIPGRSTEAFF. The CDR3 DNA reads TGTGCCAGTAGTATCCCAGGGCGTAGCACTGAAGCTTTCTTT. Based on the CDR3 plus reference TRBV19 and TRBJ1-1, the full variable domain is DGGITQSPKYLFRKEGQNVTLSCEQNLNHDAMYWYRQDPGQGLRLIYYSQIVNDFQKGDIAEGYSVSREKKESFPLTVTSAQKNPTAFYLCASSIPGRSTEAFFGQGTRLTVV.

This clone turned up a few times. The chain has TRBV6-6 and TRBJ1-1, with 11 bases that match TRBD1. Looked up from germline, CDR1 is MNHNY and CDR2 is SVGAGI (reference sequence). This CDR3 is 15 amino acids long. Trimming took 6 bases from V and 5 from J; bases not matched to a gene: 8. The CDR3, as DNA: TGTGCCAGCAGGAGGACAGGGGGCGGGGGGACTGAAGCTTTCTTT. It codes for CASRRTGGGGTEAFF.

This clone was recorded only once. The chain joins TRBV6-6 to TRBJ1-5, with 7 bases identical to TRBD1. The CDR3 totals 15 residues. Germline lookup yields CDR1 MNHNY and CDR2 SVGAGI (reference sequence). V was clipped by 7 bases and J by 1 base; unmatched bases: 7. The CDR3 DNA is TGTGCCAGCACCAACCCGGGACAGAGCAATCAGCCCCAGCATTTT. Amino acid sequence: CASTNPGQSNQPQHF.

This chain uses TRBV14 with TRBJ1-2; a possible D gene is TRBD1 (5 bases). V shed 1 base and J shed 4 bases, with 10 bases lying between them. The CDR3 length is 14 residues. Germline V CDR1 and CDR2: SGHDN, FVKESK. CDR3 nucleotide sequence: TGTGCCAGCAGCCAAGTGGTGGGGCTCTATGGCTACACCTTC. This gives the protein CASSQVVGLYGYTF.

The chain uses TRBV5-1 and TRBJ1-1; D unresolved. Germline V gives CDR1 SGHRS, CDR2 YFSETQ. This CDR3 comprises 13 residues. V was shortened by 0 bases and J by 1 base, with 4 bases between the two germline ends. The CDR3 DNA reads TGCGCCAGCAGCTTGGCCGGGAACACTGAAGCTTTCTTT. It translates to CASSLAGNTEAFF.

This clone was recorded once. The gene calls are TRBV2 and TRBJ1-2; D remains unclear. Trimming removed 2 bases at V and 4 bases at J, with 11 bases between. The CDR3 has 14 residues. In germline, CDR1 is SNHLY, CDR2 FYNNEI. CDR3 DNA sequence: TGTGCCAGCAGTGAATTTTCCAATGTCTATGGCTACACCTTC. Its translation: CASSEFSNVYGYTF. The whole variable domain, filled in from reference TRBV2 and TRBJ1-2, reads EPEVTQTPSHQVTQMGQEVILRCVPISNHLYFYWYRQILGQKVEFLVSFYNNEISEKSEIFDDQFSVERPDGSNFTLKIRSTKLEDSAMYFCASSEFSNVYGYTFGSGTRLTVV.

This clone was counted between two and nine times. The chain links TRBV2 to TRBJ2-5; unclear D gene. The CDR3 has 11 amino acids. With 6 bases removed from V and 4 bases from J, the gap between germline ends came to 6 bases. Germline CDR1 is SNHLY and CDR2 is FYNNEI. DNA for the CDR3: TGTGCCAGCAGGCTCGGAGAGACCCAGTACTTC. Amino acids: CASRLGETQYF.

This clone was recorded a few times. The chain has TRBV18 and TRBJ1-2; a weak D match, TRBD1 (6 bases). Trimming stripped 2 bases from V and 2 bases from J, with 12 bases between. The CDR3 runs to 15 residues. Germline CDR1 is KGHSH and CDR2 is LQKENI. DNA of the CDR3: TGTGCCAGCTCACCAGTGGGGACACCAAACTATGGCTACACCTTC. Amino acids: CASSPVGTPNYGYTF.

V gene TRBV7-6 combines with J gene TRBJ2-2; 7 nucleotides align to TRBD1. This CDR3 contains 15 residues. Germline trimming cut 1 base from V and 12 bases from J; bases unmatched to any gene: 11. Germline loops: CDR1 SGHVS, CDR2 FNYEAQ. Here the CDR3 reads CASSLGAGTGDKLFF. In nucleotides, the CDR3 is TGTGCCAGCAGCTTAGGGGCGGGTACAGGGGACAAGCTGTTTTTT. Full variable domain (remainder filled in from reference TRBV7-6 and TRBJ2-2): GAGVSQSPRYKVTKRGQDVALRCDPISGHVSLYWYRQALGQGPEFLTYFNYEAQQDKSGLPNDRFSAERPEGSISTLTIQRTEQRDSAMYRCASSLGAGTGDKLFFGEGSRLTVL.